This TCR beta chain is from a study of blood T cell repertoires in COVID-19. Overall study: Specimens from acute and convalescent COVID-19 originated in the United States, Italy and Spain. Sources were T cells, B-cell-depleted T cells, or PBMCs; the material itself was cDNA or gDNA.

Authors' methods: Amplifying reference gene primers gave estimates of nucleated cell counts. The protocol was immunoSEQ multiplex PCR, while the TCRdb copy is restricted to in-frame clones and leaves out a portion. From that table come the V and J calls and clone size; the DNA was used to work out D and trimming. The sample has a few hundred thousand clones; about 79% are singletons. V was shortened by 5 bases and J by 4 bases, with 17 bases between the two germline ends. The CDR3 is 15 amino acids. Germline CDR1 reads MNHEY; CDR2 reads SMNVEV (reference sequence). The sequence was obtained from a human donor in a cohort sampled during active COVID-19. The sequenced material came from peripheral blood. The V and J genes are TRBV27 and TRBJ2-5; D remains unclear. Written as DNA, the CDR3 is TGTGCCAGCAGTCCCGGTGAATACCCGGTAGAGACCCAGTACTTC. It codes for CASSPGEYPVETQYF.